This T cell receptor (beta chain) was identified during a study of blood T cell repertoires in COVID-19. On the study more broadly: Spain, Italy and the United States supplied samples that represented acute and convalescent COVID-19. T cells, B-cell-depleted T cells, or PBMCs provided the cDNA or gDNA that served as material.

Original handling: Reference gene primer amplification gave nucleated cell count estimates. The protocol was immunoSEQ multiplex PCR, while the TCRdb copy is restricted to in-frame clones and leaves out a portion. Clonal size and the V and J genes are those of that table, whereas D and trimming came from the DNA. The table lists about 9,900 clones, roughly four fifths of them singletons. Looked up from germline, CDR1 is SGHNT and CDR2 is YYREEE (reference sequence). The germline V and J ends were trimmed by 1 base and 0 bases, with 11 bases remaining between them. CDR3 length: 16 residues. The sample consisted of peripheral blood. The clonotype originates from a human donor in a cohort sampled during active COVID-19. The V call is TRBV5-4, the J call TRBJ1-5; D is perhaps TRBD1 (5 bases). The CDR3 sequence: CASSLFGGDSNQPQHF. The DNA of the CDR3 is TGTGCCAGCAGCTTGTTCGGGGGAGATAGCAATCAGCCCCAGCATTTT.